The 3 T cell receptor beta chains below all came from one sample that was sequenced in a study of technical replicates of blood from a few donors. The protocol was immunoSEQ multiplex PCR, while the TCRdb copy is restricted to in-frame clones and leaves out a portion. Of fewer than 90,000 clones detected, roughly 90% appear once; the ten largest clones hold 0.35% to 0.45%. The sequencing sample was made of T cells isolated from PBMCs. Every receptor here comes from a human donor in good health.

V gene TRBV30 combines with J gene TRBJ1-5; D unclear. The CDR3 sequence is 13 residues long. Looked up from germline, CDR1 is GTSNPN and CDR2 is SVGIG (reference sequence). V was shortened by 5 bases and J by 1 base, with 9 bases between the two germline ends. This chain's CDR3 is CAWGTGSNQPQHF. CDR3 nucleotides: TGTGCCTGGGGCACGGGGAGCAATCAGCCCCAGCATTTT.

The chain uses TRBV2 and TRBJ1-5, with no clear D. The germline gives CDR1 SNHLY, CDR2 FYNNEI. The CDR3 spans 12 residues. V lost 4 bases and J 2 bases, leaving 3 bases between the germline ends. Here the CDR3 reads CASSVGNQPQHF. As DNA, the CDR3 is TGTGCCAGCAGTGTAGGCAATCAGCCCCAGCATTTT.

The chain recombines TRBV21-1 with TRBJ2-7; the table's D call, TRBD1, was not checked against the DNA. TRBV21-1 is a pseudogene. This CDR3 is 14 amino acids long. The CDR3 nucleotides are TGTGCCCCCCGCCGGGACAAAACCTCCTACGAGCAGTACTTC. Translated, it gives CAPRRDKTSYEQYF.